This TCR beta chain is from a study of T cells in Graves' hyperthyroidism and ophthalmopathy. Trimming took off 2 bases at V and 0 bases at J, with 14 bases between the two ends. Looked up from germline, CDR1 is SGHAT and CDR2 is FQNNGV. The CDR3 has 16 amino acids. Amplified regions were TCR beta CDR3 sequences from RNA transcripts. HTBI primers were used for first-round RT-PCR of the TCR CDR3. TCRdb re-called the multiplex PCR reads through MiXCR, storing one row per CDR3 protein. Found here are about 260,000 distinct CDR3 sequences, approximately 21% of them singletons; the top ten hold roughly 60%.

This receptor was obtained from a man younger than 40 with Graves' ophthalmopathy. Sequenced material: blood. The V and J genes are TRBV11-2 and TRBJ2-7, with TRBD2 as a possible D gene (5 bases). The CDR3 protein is CASSLRGDYFSYEQYF. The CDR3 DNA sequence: TGTGCCAGCAGCTTACGAGGAGACTACTTCTCCTACGAGCAGTACTTC.